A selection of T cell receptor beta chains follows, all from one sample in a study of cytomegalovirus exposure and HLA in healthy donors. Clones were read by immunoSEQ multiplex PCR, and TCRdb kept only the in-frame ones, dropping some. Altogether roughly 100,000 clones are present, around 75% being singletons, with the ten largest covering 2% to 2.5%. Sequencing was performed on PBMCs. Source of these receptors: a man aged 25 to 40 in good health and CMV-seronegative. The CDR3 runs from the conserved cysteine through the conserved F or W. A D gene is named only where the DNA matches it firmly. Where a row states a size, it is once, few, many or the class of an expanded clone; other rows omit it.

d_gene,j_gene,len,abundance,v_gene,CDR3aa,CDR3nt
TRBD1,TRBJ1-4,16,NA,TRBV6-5,CASSYSRGTDGEKLFF,TGTGCCAGCAGTTACTCGAGAGGGACAGATGGTGAAAAACTGTTTTTT
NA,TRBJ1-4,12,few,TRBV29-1,CSVGQTNEKLFF,TGCAGCGTTGGACAGACTAATGAAAAACTGTTTTTT
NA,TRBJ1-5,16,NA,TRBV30,CAWAYGGAGSNQPQHF,TGTGCCTGGGCTTATGGGGGCGCGGGCAGCAATCAGCCCCAGCATTTT
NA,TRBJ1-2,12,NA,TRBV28,CASSLSRYGYTF,TGTGCCAGCAGTTTAAGCCGCTATGGCTACACCTTC
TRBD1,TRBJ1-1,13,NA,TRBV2,CASTGTGGTEAFF,TGTGCCAGCACCGGGACAGGGGGCACTGAAGCTTTCTTT
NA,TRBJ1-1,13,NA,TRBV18,CASSLSRDTEAFF,TGTGCCAGCTCTCTCTCACGGGACACTGAAGCTTTCTTT
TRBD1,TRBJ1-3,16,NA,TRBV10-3,CAISGGTGSFGNTIYF,TGTGCCATCAGCGGCGGGACAGGAAGTTTTGGAAACACCATATATTTT
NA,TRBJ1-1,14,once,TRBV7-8,CASSAVVQATEAFF,TGTGCCAGCAGCGCCGTAGTCCAGGCCACTGAAGCTTTCTTT
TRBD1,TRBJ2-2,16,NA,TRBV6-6,CASRAPGQQNTGELFF,TGTGCCAGCAGAGCCCCGGGACAGCAGAACACCGGGGAGCTGTTTTTT
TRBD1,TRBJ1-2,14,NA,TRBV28,CASSPDRGQRGYTF,TGTGCCAGCAGCCCCGACAGGGGTCAACGTGGCTACACCTTC
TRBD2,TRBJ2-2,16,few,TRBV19,CASSTWTSGYTGELFF,TGTGCCAGTAGTACTTGGACTAGCGGTTACACCGGGGAGCTGTTTTTT
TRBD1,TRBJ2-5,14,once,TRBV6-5,CASSYGTGFETQYF,TGTGCCAGCAGTTACGGGACAGGGTTCGAGACCCAGTACTTC
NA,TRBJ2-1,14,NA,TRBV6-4,CASSDLGVGNEQFF,TGTGCCAGCAGTGACCTTGGAGTTGGCAATGAGCAGTTCTTC
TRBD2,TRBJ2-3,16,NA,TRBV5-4,CASSPTGTGGTDTQYF,TGTGCCAGCAGCCCGACCGGGACGGGGGGGACTGATACGCAGTATTTT
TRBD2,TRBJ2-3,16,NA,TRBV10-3,CAISSGLAGGTDTQYF,TGTGCCATCAGTTCGGGACTAGCGGGAGGTACAGATACGCAGTATTTT
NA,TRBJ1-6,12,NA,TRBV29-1,CSVVFGSSPLHF,TGCAGCGTTGTTTTCGGGAGTTCACCCCTCCACTTT
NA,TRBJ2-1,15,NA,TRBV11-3,CASSLDRSAYNEQFF,TGTGCCAGCAGCCTAGACAGGTCCGCCTACAATGAGCAGTTCTTC
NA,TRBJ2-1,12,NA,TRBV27,CASSLTRNEQFF,TGTGCCAGCAGTTTGACTCGAAATGAGCAGTTCTTC
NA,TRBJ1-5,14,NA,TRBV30,CAWSLGVRNQPQHF,TGTGCCTGGAGTCTAGGGGTACGCAATCAGCCCCAGCATTTT
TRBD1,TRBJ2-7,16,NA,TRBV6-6,CASSYPKGQASYEQYF,TGTGCCAGCAGTTACCCCAAGGGACAGGCCTCCTACGAGCAGTACTTC
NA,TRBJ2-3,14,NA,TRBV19,CASSTPLGGDTQYF,TGTGCCAGTAGTACCCCACTCGGCGGAGATACGCAGTATTTT
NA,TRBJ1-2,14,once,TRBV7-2,CASSLVSGVHGYTF,TGTGCCAGCAGCTTAGTTTCCGGGGTCCATGGCTACACCTTC
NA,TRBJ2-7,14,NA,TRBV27,CASSWRGGSYEQYF,TGTGCCAGCAGTTGGCGGGGTGGATCCTACGAGCAGTACTTC
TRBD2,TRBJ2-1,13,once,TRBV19,CASGLGNNNEQFF,TGTGCCAGCGGACTAGGGAATAACAATGAGCAGTTCTTC
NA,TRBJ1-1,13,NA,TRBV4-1,CASSQDGGTEAFF,TGCGCCAGCAGCCAAGATGGGGGGACTGAAGCTTTCTTT
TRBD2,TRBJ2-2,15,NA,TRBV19,CASSLAGGNTGELFF,TGTGCCAGTAGTCTAGCGGGGGGGAACACCGGGGAGCTGTTTTTT
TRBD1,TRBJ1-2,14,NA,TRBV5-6,CASSYSGTGGGYTF,TGTGCCAGCAGCTACTCCGGGACAGGGGGTGGCTACACCTTC
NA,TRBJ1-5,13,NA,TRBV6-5,CASSPNNDQPQHF,TGTGCCAGCAGTCCTAATAACGATCAGCCCCAGCATTTT
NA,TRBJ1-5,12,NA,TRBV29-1,CSVGSPNQPQHF,TGCAGCGTTGGAAGCCCGAATCAGCCCCAGCATTTT
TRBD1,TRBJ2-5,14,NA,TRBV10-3,CAISVGQGEETQYF,TGTGCCATCAGTGTGGGACAGGGGGAAGAGACCCAGTACTTC
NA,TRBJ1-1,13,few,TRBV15,CATSTDRNTEAFF,TGTGCCACCAGCACCGACAGGAACACTGAAGCTTTCTTT
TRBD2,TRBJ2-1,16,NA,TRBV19,CASSRASGRAYNEQFF,TGTGCCAGTAGTCGAGCTAGCGGGAGAGCCTACAATGAGCAGTTCTTC
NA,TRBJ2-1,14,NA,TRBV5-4,CASSLVATYNEQFF,TGTGCCAGCAGCTTGGTGGCAACCTACAATGAGCAGTTCTTC
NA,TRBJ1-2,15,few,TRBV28,CASSLRGYTNYGYTF,TGTGCCAGCAGTTTACGTGGTTACACAAACTATGGCTACACCTTC
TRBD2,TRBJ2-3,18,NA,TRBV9,CASSVLPRASGGTDTQYF,TGTGCCAGCAGCGTATTACCACGGGCTAGCGGGGGGACAGATACGCAGTATTTT
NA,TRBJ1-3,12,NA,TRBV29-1,CSGGTYGNTIYF,TGCAGCGGCGGGACTTACGGAAACACCATATATTTT
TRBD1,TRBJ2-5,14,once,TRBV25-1,CASSDRQGGETQYF,TGTGCCAGCAGTGATAGACAGGGGGGTGAGACCCAGTACTTC
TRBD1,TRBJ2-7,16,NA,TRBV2,CASSDGRTGSSHEQYF,TGTGCCAGCAGTGACGGTCGGACAGGGTCTTCCCACGAGCAGTACTTC
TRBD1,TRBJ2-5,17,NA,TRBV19,CASSPGTASHIQETQYF,TGTGCCAGTAGTCCCGGGACAGCTTCTCATATCCAAGAGACCCAGTACTTC
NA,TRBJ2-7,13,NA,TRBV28,CASGSGGSYEQYF,TGTGCCAGCGGGTCCGGGGGCTCCTACGAGCAGTACTTC
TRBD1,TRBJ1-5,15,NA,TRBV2,CASRGDRAPNQPQHF,TGTGCCAGCAGGGGGGACAGGGCCCCCAATCAGCCCCAGCATTTT
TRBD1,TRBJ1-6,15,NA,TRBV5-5,CASSLPDRVVSPLHF,TGTGCCAGCAGCTTACCCGACAGGGTAGTTTCACCCCTCCACTTT
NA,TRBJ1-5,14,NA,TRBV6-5,CASSPGGSNQPQHF,TGTGCCAGCAGCCCGGGAGGGAGCAATCAGCCCCAGCATTTT
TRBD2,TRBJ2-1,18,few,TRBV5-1,CASSFQATSGGSYNEQFF,TGCGCCAGCAGCTTCCAGGCCACTAGCGGGGGGAGCTACAATGAGCAGTTCTTC
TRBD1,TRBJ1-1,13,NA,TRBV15,CATSNTQGYEAFF,TGTGCCACCAGCAATACACAGGGGTATGAAGCTTTCTTT
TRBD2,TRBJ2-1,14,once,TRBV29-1,CSASPGLAGGEQFF,TGCAGCGCCTCCCCGGGACTAGCGGGAGGGGAGCAGTTCTTC
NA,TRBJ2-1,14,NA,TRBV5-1,CASTGQGLYNEQFF,TGCGCCAGCACAGGGCAGGGACTGTACAATGAGCAGTTCTTC
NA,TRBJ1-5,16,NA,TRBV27,CASSFSAGETGQPQHF,TGCGCCAGCAGTTTCTCGGCAGGGGAGACGGGTCAGCCCCAGCATTTT
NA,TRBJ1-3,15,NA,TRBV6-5,CASSYSSGFGNTIYF,TGTGCCAGCAGTTACTCGTCAGGGTTTGGAAACACCATATATTTT